Given below is one TCR beta chain in context. This specimen belongs to a study of T cell changes during pregnancy in multiple sclerosis. Assay used: immunoSEQ multiplex PCR; TCRdb lists only in-frame clones, some missing. Of about 31,000 clones listed, approximately 89% were seen once; the top ten hold about 5.8%. Germline V gene data show CDR1 as SGHNT and CDR2 as YYREEE (reference sequence). This CDR3 contains 20 residues. V was cut by 0 bases and J by 3 bases, with 27 bases left in between. This chain links TRBV5-4 with TRBJ1-1, with a possible D match to TRBD1 (5 bases). Here the sequenced sample was CD8+ T cells from peripheral blood mononuclear cells, taken in the second trimester of pregnancy. This TCR was recovered from a female donor with multiple sclerosis, enrolled in a pregnancy study. CDR3: CASSLVGGWGRRALDTEAFF. CDR3 DNA: TGTGCCAGCAGCTTGGTGGGAGGATGGGGACGGCGGGCTCTCGACACTGAAGCTTTCTTT.